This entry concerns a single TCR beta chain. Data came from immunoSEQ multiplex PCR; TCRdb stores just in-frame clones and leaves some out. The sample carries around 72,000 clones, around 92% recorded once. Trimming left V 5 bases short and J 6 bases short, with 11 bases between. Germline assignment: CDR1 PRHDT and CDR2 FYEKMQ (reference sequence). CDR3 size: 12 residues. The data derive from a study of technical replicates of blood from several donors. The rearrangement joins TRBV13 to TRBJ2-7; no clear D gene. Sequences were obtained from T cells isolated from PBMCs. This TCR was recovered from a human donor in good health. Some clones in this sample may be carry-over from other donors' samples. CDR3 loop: CASSRSPSEQYF. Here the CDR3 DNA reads TGTGCCAGCAGCCGGTCTCCCTCCGAGCAGTACTTC.